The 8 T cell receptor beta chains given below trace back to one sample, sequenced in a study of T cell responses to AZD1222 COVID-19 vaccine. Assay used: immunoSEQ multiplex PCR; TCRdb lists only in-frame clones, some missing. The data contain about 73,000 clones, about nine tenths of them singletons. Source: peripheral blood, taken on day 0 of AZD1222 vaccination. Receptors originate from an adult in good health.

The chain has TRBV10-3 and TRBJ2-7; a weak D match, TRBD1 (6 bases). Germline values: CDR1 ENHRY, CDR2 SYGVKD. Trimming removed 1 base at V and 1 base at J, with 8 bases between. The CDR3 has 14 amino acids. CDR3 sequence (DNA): TGTGCCATCAGTGAGTTGACAGGTTCCTACGAGCAGTACTTC. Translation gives CAISELTGSYEQYF.

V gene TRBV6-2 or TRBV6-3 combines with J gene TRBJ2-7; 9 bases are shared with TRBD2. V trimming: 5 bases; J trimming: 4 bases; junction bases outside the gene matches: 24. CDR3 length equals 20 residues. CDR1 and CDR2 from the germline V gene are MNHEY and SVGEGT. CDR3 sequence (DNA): TGTGCCAGCAGTATCGGTTTCGTTCCCGGGGCAGCGGGAGGCTTGTACGAGCAGTACTTC. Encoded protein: CASSIGFVPGAAGGLYEQYF.

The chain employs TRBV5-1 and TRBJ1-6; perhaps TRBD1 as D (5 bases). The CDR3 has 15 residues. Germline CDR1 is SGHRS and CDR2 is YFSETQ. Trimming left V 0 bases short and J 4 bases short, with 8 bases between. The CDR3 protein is CASSLGQGYNSPLHF. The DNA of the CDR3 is TGCGCCAGCAGCTTGGGCCAGGGATATAATTCACCCCTCCACTTT.

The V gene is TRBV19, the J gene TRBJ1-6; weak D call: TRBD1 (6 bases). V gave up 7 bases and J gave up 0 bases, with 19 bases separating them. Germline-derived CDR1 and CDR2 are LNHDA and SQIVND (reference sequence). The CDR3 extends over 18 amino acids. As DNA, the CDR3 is TGTGCCAGTACCAACCCGCGACAGGCAGTCTCCTATAATTCACCCCTCCACTTT. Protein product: CASTNPRQAVSYNSPLHF. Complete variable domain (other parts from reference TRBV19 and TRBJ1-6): DGGITQSPKYLFRKEGQNVTLSCEQNLNHDAMYWYRQDPGQGLRLIYYSQIVNDFQKGDIAEGYSVSREKKESFPLTVTSAQKNPTAFYLCASTNPRQAVSYNSPLHFGNGTRLTVT.

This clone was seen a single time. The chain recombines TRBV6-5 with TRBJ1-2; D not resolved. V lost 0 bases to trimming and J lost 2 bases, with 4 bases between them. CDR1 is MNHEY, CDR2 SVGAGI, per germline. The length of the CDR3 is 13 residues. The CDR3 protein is CASSYSSNYGYTF. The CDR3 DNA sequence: TGTGCCAGCAGTTACTCGTCGAACTATGGCTACACCTTC.

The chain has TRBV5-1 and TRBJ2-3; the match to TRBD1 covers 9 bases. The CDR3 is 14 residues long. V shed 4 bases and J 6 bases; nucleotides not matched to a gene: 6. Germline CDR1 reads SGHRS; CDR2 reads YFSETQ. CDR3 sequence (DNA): TGCGCCAGCAGCGCGGGACAGGGTATTGATACGCAGTATTTT. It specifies CASSAGQGIDTQYF.

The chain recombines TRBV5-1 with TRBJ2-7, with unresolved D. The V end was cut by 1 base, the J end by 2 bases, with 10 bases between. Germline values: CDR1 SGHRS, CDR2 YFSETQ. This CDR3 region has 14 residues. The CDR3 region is CASSLRQVPYEQYF. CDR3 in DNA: TGCGCCAGCAGCTTGAGGCAGGTCCCCTACGAGCAGTACTTC.

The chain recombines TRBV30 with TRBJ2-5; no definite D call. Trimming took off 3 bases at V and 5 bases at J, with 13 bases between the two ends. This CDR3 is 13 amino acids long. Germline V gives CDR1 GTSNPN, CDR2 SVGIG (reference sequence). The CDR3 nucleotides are TGTGCCTGGAGCGCCCGGGTTGGGGAGACCCAGTACTTC. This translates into CAWSARVGETQYF.